This entry describes one TCR beta chain. No cognate antigen has been identified for it. Base qualities are missing; no much larger clone stands one base away. The sample comes from a study of blood T cell repertoires in COVID-19 (dated by TCRdb to 2020 to 2022). In terms of the full investigation: The collaborator samples originated in the United States, Italy and Spain and spanned the acute and convalescent phases of COVID-19. The prospective study material was composed of cDNA or gDNA derived from T cells, B-cell-depleted T cells, or PBMCs. Deeply sampled blood TCRbeta repertoires from subjects exposed to, actively infected with, or recovered from COVID-19 were included in the dataset. The repertoires were made available in a free public database intended to serve as a resource for research on the immune response to SARS-CoV-2. The samples were drawn from two sources: the first 160 participants of the ongoing ImmuneRACE study, and 1,000 to 1,500 subjects contributed by 6 global collaborators. Sample metadata almost always included a de-identified subject ID, COVID-19 status, age in years and sex. Where HLA class I and class II types were available, the types were taken from metadata supplied by the sample provider, not from assay-based typing.

TCRbeta CDR3 regions were amplified from genomic DNA using the immunoSEQ Assay, a bias-controlled multiplex PCR. In the paper's pipeline: The number of nucleated cells in each sample was estimated from the amplification of reference gene primers within the assay. Sequence reads were collapsed and filtered to measure the absolute abundance of every unique TCRbeta CDR3 rearrangement. Productive Simpson clonality was computed per sample as the square root of Simpson's diversity index over productive rearrangements. The source is immuneACCESS, and TCRdb retained only in-frame sequences with V and J called. Part of the clones is not carried over; for the studies checked, unresolved V genes explain less than half of this, and the remainder is unexplained. V, J and clone size are those of that table, while D and trimming were read from the DNA. Within this sample are under 200,000 clones, with 82% of them counted one time only. The ten largest clones take up around 7.8% of the sample.

Here is what the overall study found, with its caveats: How much clinical and demographic metadata was included differed by source and by participant, and the metadata was provided uncurated.

One collaborating source in Seattle enrolled patients while the patients were actively infected and followed the patients over time throughout the course of disease. The collaborating institutions used their own protocols to collect whole blood in K2EDTA tubes. For TCRbeta analysis, collaborator samples were shipped as frozen whole blood, as isolated PBMCs, or as DNA extracted from either sample type. This TCR came from a woman aged 55-69 years with COVID-19, enrolled during active disease. The source material was peripheral blood.

This receptor has the CDR3 CASSGFGGPTGSEQYF. Read as DNA, the sequence is TGTGCCAGCTCAGGGTTTGGCGGTCCAACGGGGAGCGAGCAGTACTTC. The rearrangement joined TRBV18 to TRBJ2-7, with TRBD2 as a weak D call on 5 bases. The germline V gene yields KGHSH for CDR1 and LQKENI for CDR2. The CDR3 contains 16 residues, cysteine and phenylalanine counted. CDR3 DNA only is kept here, 48 bases in frame from base 1. At the junction V is shortened by 5 bases and J by 6 bases, with 23 bases in between. When the CDR3 is completed using the reference TRBV18 and TRBJ2-7 genes on either side, the full variable domain is NAGVMQNPRHLVRRRGQEARLRCSPMKGHSHVYWYRQLPEEGLKFMVYLQKENIIDESGMPKERFSAEFPKEGPSILRIQQVVRGDSAAYFCASSGFGGPTGSEQYFGPGTRLTVT.